This TCR beta chain was sequenced for a study of siplizumab effects on memory and regulatory T cells. This CDR3 has 12 amino acids. CDR1 is MNHNY and CDR2 is SVGAGI in the germline V gene (reference sequence). V lost 7 bases, J lost 2 bases, and 8 bases lay in between. Some clones are missing from TCRdb's copy, which holds only in-frame ones; the method was immunoSEQ multiplex PCR. The sample yields fewer than 120,000 clones, 80% to 95% seen once. The source of this sequence is a human donor in good health. Sequencing used CD4+ T cells sorted from blood. The genes are TRBV6-6 and TRBJ1-2; D gene unclear. CDR3: CASISGNYGYTF. The CDR3 DNA reads as TGTGCCAGCATATCGGGGAACTATGGCTACACCTTC.